The entry below describes one T cell receptor beta chain. What it binds is not known. CDR3 length: 14 residues. Germline assignment: CDR1 LNHNV and CDR2 YYDKDF (reference sequence). V was trimmed by 9 bases and J by 0 bases, leaving 12 bases between them. Treatment: oral pan-JAK inhibitor, 5-10 mg twice daily. These data come from a study of CD8+ T cells in alopecia areata. Findings and limits, study-wide: Mouse data revealed clearer TCR sharing than patient data did, a gap possibly tied to HLA.

Sequencing templates came from extracted RNA that was reverse transcribed into cDNA. Only in-frame clones appear in the TCRdb table, and some are missing; sequencing was by immunoSEQ multiplex PCR. The repertoire has roughly 190,000 clones, 45% to 75% of them found once; the top ten carry 0.65% to 0.7%. Sequenced here: CD4+ T cells sorted from blood, sampled at week 4, from a patient treated with tofacitinib. The gene calls are TRBV15 and TRBJ2-4; D is unclear. This clonotype was obtained from a human donor with alopecia areata. The CDR3 DNA sequence: TGTGCCACTATGGGCGGAGTAGCCAAAAACATTCAGTACTTC. It yields the protein CATMGGVAKNIQYF.